The rows below give T cell receptor beta chains drawn from one sample of a study of cytomegalovirus exposure and HLA in healthy donors. The assay was immunoSEQ multiplex PCR, and TCRdb's table has in-frame clones only and misses some. This table holds some 61,000 clones, around 97% found once. Sequencing was performed on PBMCs. Receptors originate from a woman under 30 in good health and CMV-seropositive. Each CDR3 is given with its conserved first and last residue. D genes are given only for firm matches. Size is omitted from some rows. Given values are once, few, many or a class for expanded clones.

>TRBJ2-3|once|14|TRBV10-3|TRBD1
TGTGCCATCAGGAGGACAGGGGCGACAGATACGCAGTATTTT
CAIRRTGATDTQYF
>TRBJ1-5|NA|17|TRBV18|NA
TGTGCCAGCTCACCGTTGTCTTTGAGTTTGAGCAATCAGCCCCAGCATTTT
CASSPLSLSLSNQPQHF
>TRBJ1-2|once|11|TRBV29-1|NA
TGCAGCGTTACAGTAAACTATGGCTACACCTTC
CSVTVNYGYTF
>TRBJ2-2|NA|16|TRBV6-6|TRBD2
TGTGCCAGCAGCCTTAGACTAGCGGTGAACACCGGGGAGCTGTTTTTT
CASSLRLAVNTGELFF
>TRBJ1-2|NA|14|TRBV2|NA
TGTGCCAGCAGTGATTTGTATTCGGTTCGTGGCTACACCTTC
CASSDLYSVRGYTF
>TRBJ2-3|NA|15|TRBV6-4|NA
TGTGCCAGCAGTGACGGCCAGGGCGAAACAGATACGCAGTATTTT
CASSDGQGETDTQYF
>TRBJ1-1|once|13|TRBV5-4|NA
TGTGCCAGCAGCTTGGCCTGGGGGGTCGAAGCTTTCTTT
CASSLAWGVEAFF
>TRBJ2-7|NA|15|TRBV28|TRBD1
TGTGCCAGCAGCTCTCAGACAGGGTTTGTTTACGAGCAGTACTTC
CASSSQTGFVYEQYF
>TRBJ2-3|NA|14|TRBV5-8|NA
TGTGCCAGCAGCTTGCTGGGGCCCACAGATACGCAGTATTTT
CASSLLGPTDTQYF
>TRBJ2-7|NA|12|TRBV5-1|NA
TGCGCCAGCACCCTGGGAGCCTACGAGCAGTACTTC
CASTLGAYEQYF
>TRBJ2-7|NA|17|TRBV5-6|TRBD1
TGTGCCAGCAGCTTGTCCCTCCGACAGGGGGTATCCTACGAGCAGTACTTC
CASSLSLRQGVSYEQYF
>TRBJ2-3|NA|15|TRBV29-1|TRBD2
TGCAGCGTTGATTTATCAGCGGGGTTCACAGATACGCAGTATTTT
CSVDLSAGFTDTQYF
>TRBJ2-7|NA|14|TRBV5-5|NA
TGTGCCAGCAGCTTAGAAACTGCCACCTACGAGCAGTACTTC
CASSLETATYEQYF
>TRBJ2-1|NA|14|TRBV19|TRBD1
TGTGCCAGTAGTATAAGATCGAGACAGGGGTCAGCGTTCTTC
CASSIRSRQGSAFF
>TRBJ1-1|NA|15|TRBV28|TRBD1
TGTGCCAGCAGTTTATTTGGCAGGGGGGCTGATGGAGCTTTCTTT
CASSLFGRGADGAFF
>TRBJ2-7|NA|12|TRBV27|NA
TGTGCCAGCAGCCCTCTATCCTACGAGCAGTACTTC
CASSPLSYEQYF
>TRBJ2-2|NA|14|TRBV5-4|NA
TGTGCCAGCAGCTCGCAACAGCACACCGGGGAGCTGTTTTTT
CASSSQQHTGELFF
>TRBJ2-1|NA|15|TRBV6-5|TRBD1
TGTGCCAGCACTTCGCCGGGACAGGTCTACAATGAGCAGTTCTTC
CASTSPGQVYNEQFF
>TRBJ2-5|NA|11|TRBV20-1|NA
TGCAGTGCTGAACAGCAGGAGACCCAGTACTTC
CSAEQQETQYF
>TRBJ2-1|once|16|TRBV7-9|NA
TGTGCCAGCAGCTCCTACAGCTTGCAGGCCTACAATGAGCAGTTCTTC
CASSSYSLQAYNEQFF
>TRBJ1-4|NA|12|TRBV19|NA
TGTGCCAGTAGTATTTCGAGGGAAAAACTGTTTTTT
CASSISREKLFF
>TRBJ1-2|NA|15|TRBV6-1|NA
TGTGCCAGCAGCAAGAGGGGGGGGGCTAACTATGGCTACACCTTC
CASSKRGGANYGYTF
>TRBJ2-1|NA|14|TRBV6-1|TRBD2
TGTGCCAGCAGCCTTAGCGGGAGGTTCAATGAGCAGTTCTTC
CASSLSGRFNEQFF
>TRBJ1-1|NA|13|TRBV28|TRBD1
TGTGCCAGCAATGGACAGGCGAACACTGAAGCTTTCTTT
CASNGQANTEAFF
>TRBJ2-5|NA|13|TRBV28|NA
TGTGCCAGCAGTTTCACCGGGGGAGAGACCCAGTACTTC
CASSFTGGETQYF
>TRBJ2-7|NA|14|TRBV27|TRBD2
TGTGCCGCGAAACGGGGAGCGGGAACGGACGAGCAGTACTTC
CAAKRGAGTDEQYF
>TRBJ2-3|NA|16|TRBV9|NA
TGTGCCAGCAGCCCGTTACCGGGACTTAGCACAGATACGCAGTATTTT
CASSPLPGLSTDTQYF
>TRBJ1-4|NA|12|TRBV28|NA
TGTGCCAGCCGATACAGAAATGAAAAACTGTTTTTT
CASRYRNEKLFF
>TRBJ2-7|NA|15|TRBV30|NA
TGTGCCTGGAGTGTAGGCGGGGTTAGCTCCTACGAGCAGTACTTC
CAWSVGGVSSYEQYF
>TRBJ1-2|once|13|TRBV27|NA
TGTGCCAGCAGTTTATTAAGGGGGGGCGGCTACACCTTC
CASSLLRGGGYTF
>TRBJ1-1|NA|12|TRBV2|NA
TGTGCCAGCGAAAAGGGGGACACTGAAGCTTTCTTT
CASEKGDTEAFF
>TRBJ2-7|NA|14|TRBV5-1|TRBD1
TGCGCCAGCAGCTCGGGGACAGGGGCCTACGAGCAGTACTTC
CASSSGTGAYEQYF
>TRBJ1-1|NA|14|TRBV28|NA
TGTGCCAGCAGTTCAACTCGACAGGCCACTGAAGCTTTCTTT
CASSSTRQATEAFF
>TRBJ2-5|NA|15|TRBV4-1|TRBD1
TGCGCCAGCAGCCAAGAGGACAGGGTCCAAGAGACCCAGTACTTC
CASSQEDRVQETQYF
>TRBJ2-3|NA|11|TRBV7-9|NA
TGTGCCAGTCGGGGCACAGATACGCAGTATTTT
CASRGTDTQYF
>TRBJ1-4|NA|14|TRBV13|TRBD1
TGTGCCACCGGACAGGGAACCGAGGGAGAAAAACTGTTTTTT
CATGQGTEGEKLFF
>TRBJ2-3|NA|14|TRBV5-8|NA
TGTGCCAGCAGCCCCATGGCCCGCACAGATACGCAGTATTTT
CASSPMARTDTQYF
>TRBJ1-1|NA|13|TRBV6-6|NA
TGTGCCACCTCCCCTGACTGGAACACTGAAGCTTTCTTT
CATSPDWNTEAFF
>TRBJ2-7|NA|14|TRBV27|NA
TGTGCCAGCAGGAACTCCCCGAGCTCCTACGAGCAGTACTTC
CASRNSPSSYEQYF
>TRBJ1-2|NA|17|TRBV7-9|TRBD1
TGTGCCAGCAGCCCGGGACAGGGCCAAGCCCGCCCCTATGGCTACACCTTC
CASSPGQGQARPYGYTF
>TRBJ1-1|NA|15|TRBV27|TRBD1
TGTGCCAGCACCTACACCACAGGGGGGAGCTCTGAAGCTTTCTTT
CASTYTTGGSSEAFF
>TRBJ1-1|NA|11|TRBV6-1|NA
TGTGCCAGCAGTTCTAACACTGAAGCTTTCTTT
CASSSNTEAFF
>TRBJ2-2|NA|16|TRBV19|NA
TGTGCCAGTACCCCCAAGGGGGGGGATAGGACCGGGGAGCTGTTTTTT
CASTPKGGDRTGELFF
>TRBJ2-1|NA|15|TRBV7-3|TRBD2
TGTGCCAGCAGCTTCTCTAGCGGGGCCTACAATGAGCAGTTCTTC
CASSFSSGAYNEQFF
>TRBJ1-2|NA|14|TRBV4-1|NA
TGCGCCAGCAGCCAAGAAGGCGGAATCGGAGGCTACACCTTC
CASSQEGGIGGYTF
>TRBJ1-5|NA|15|TRBV19|TRBD1
TGTGCCAGTAGTGTCGGGACAGGGGGCGTTCAGCCCCAGCATTTT
CASSVGTGGVQPQHF
>TRBJ2-1|NA|18|TRBV15|TRBD1
TGTGCCACCAGCAGGAAAGAGCTAGACAGGGTGGTCTACAATGAGCAGTTCTTC
CATSRKELDRVVYNEQFF
>TRBJ2-1|NA|16|TRBV9|TRBD2
TGTGCCAGCAGCCCCCGGACTAGCGAGACCTACAATGAGCAGTTCTTC
CASSPRTSETYNEQFF
>TRBJ2-7|NA|14|TRBV27|TRBD2
TGTGCCAGCAGTTTATATCGGGAGGGTTACGAGCAGTACTTC
CASSLYREGYEQYF
>TRBJ2-1|NA|19|TRBV5-1|TRBD2
TGCGCCAGCAGCCCAACACGGACTAGCGGGAGGCCCCGGTCCAATGAGCAGTTCTTC
CASSPTRTSGRPRSNEQFF
>TRBJ2-1|NA|16|TRBV28|TRBD1
TGTGCCAGCAGTTTAGTTCGGACAGGCGGTGGGAATGAGCAGTTCTTC
CASSLVRTGGGNEQFF
>TRBJ2-3|NA|14|TRBV11-2|TRBD2
TGTGCCAGCAGCTTAGATAGCGGGGGAGATACGCAGTATTTT
CASSLDSGGDTQYF
>TRBJ1-1|NA|17|TRBV7-3|NA
TGTGCCAGCAGCTTAACAGGGGCTCGGATGCCGAACACTGAAGCTTTCTTT
CASSLTGARMPNTEAFF